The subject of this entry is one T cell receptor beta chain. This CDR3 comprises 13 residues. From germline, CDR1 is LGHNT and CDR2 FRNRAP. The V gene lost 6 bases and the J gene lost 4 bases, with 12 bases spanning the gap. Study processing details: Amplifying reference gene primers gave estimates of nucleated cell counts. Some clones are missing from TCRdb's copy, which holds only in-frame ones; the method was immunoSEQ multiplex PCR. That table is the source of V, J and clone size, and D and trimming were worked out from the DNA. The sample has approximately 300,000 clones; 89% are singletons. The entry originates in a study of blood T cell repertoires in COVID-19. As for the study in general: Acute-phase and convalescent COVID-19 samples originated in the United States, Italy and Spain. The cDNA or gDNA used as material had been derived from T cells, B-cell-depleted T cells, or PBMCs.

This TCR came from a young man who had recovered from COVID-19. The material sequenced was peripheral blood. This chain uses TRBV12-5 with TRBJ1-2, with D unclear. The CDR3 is CASGLPRSYGYTF. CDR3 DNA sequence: TGTGCTAGTGGCCTACCTAGGTCCTATGGCTACACCTTC.